Each of the 30 T cell receptor beta chains below was sequenced from the same sample in a study of CD8 T cells in ankylosing spondylitis. Broader study findings: Fewer than ten highly homologous variants made up a TCR beta motif that seemed to typify ankylosing spondylitis blood.

TCRdb independently ran MiXCR on the 5' RACE reads; one entry per CDR3 protein. The data hold more than 400,000 distinct CDR3 sequences, with roughly 5% observed a single time. These receptors are not linked to any known antigen. The sequenced material came from blood, either unsorted or a sorted T cell fraction (not recorded which). The receptor set was obtained from a male donor with ankylosing spondylitis.

In its sample, this clonotype was seen many times. The V gene is TRBV20-1, the J gene TRBJ2-2, with 9 bases identical to TRBD2. Germline CDR1 and CDR2: DFQATT and SNEGSKA (reference sequence). This CDR3 spans 16 amino acids. With V trimmed by 0 bases and J by 8 bases, 10 bases remained unmatched. The CDR3 DNA reads TGCAGTGCTAGAGATAGCGGGAGACCCTCAGGGGGGGAGCTGTTTTTT. Residues: CSARDSGRPSGGELFF.

This clonotype was observed at least ten times. This chain connects TRBV4-3 to TRBJ2-5; D is ambiguous. Germline lookup yields CDR1 LGHNA and CDR2 YSLEER. V lost 4 bases, J lost 4 bases, and 10 bases lay in between. The CDR3 is 13 amino acids. The CDR3: CASSRHTRETQYF. For the CDR3, the DNA is TGCGCCAGCAGCCGACATACGCGAGAGACCCAGTACTTC.

Many counts were recorded for this clonotype. This sequence joins TRBV6-2 or TRBV6-3 and TRBJ2-7; D is unclear. This CDR3 contains 14 residues. V lost 6 bases, J lost 0 bases, and 12 bases lay in between. CDR1 and CDR2 from the germline V gene are MNHEY and SVGEGT. CDR3 in DNA: TGTGCCAGCAGGGAGACTCTCAGCTCCTACGAGCAGTACTTC. As protein: CASRETLSSYEQYF.

Points on this clonotype: This may arise from a read error, as a much more abundant clone is one base away. The chain uses TRBV28 and TRBJ2-2; 7 bases map to TRBD1. Germline CDR1 and CDR2: MDHEN and SYDVKM. This CDR3 contains 17 residues. V lost 6 bases, J lost 7 bases, and 17 bases stayed unmatched. The CDR3 nucleotides are TGTGCCAGCAGCACGGGACAGCGGTTTTTTTCTAGCGGGGAGCTGTTTTTT. It translates to CASSTGQRFFSSGELFF.

The chain couples TRBV7-2 to TRBJ1-2; 7 bases align to TRBD1. V lost 1 base to trimming and J lost 4 bases; unmatched junction nucleotides: 6. The CDR3 runs 15 residues. In germline, CDR1 is SGHTA, CDR2 FQGNSA. The CDR3 spells CASSLGDSQGYGYTF. Written as DNA, the CDR3 is TGTGCCAGCAGCTTAGGGGACAGCCAAGGCTATGGCTACACCTTC.

In this sample, this clonotype turned up many times. This chain uses TRBV5-1 with TRBJ2-1; 11 bases fit TRBD1. This CDR3 has 17 residues. With 1 base clipped from V and 3 bases from J, the junction kept 6 bases outside the gene matches. Germline V lookup: CDR1 SGHRS, CDR2 YFSETQ. DNA of the CDR3: TGCGCCAGCAGCTTGTTGGGGACAGGGGGTCTCTACAATGAGCAGTTCTTC. Translating gives CASSLLGTGGLYNEQFF.

This rearrangement joins TRBV24-1 to TRBJ2-1; D may correspond to TRBD1 or TRBD2 (5 bases each). This CDR3 has 16 amino acids. Trimming pared 5 bases from V and 0 bases from J, leaving 13 bases between. CDR1 KGHDR and CDR2 SFDVKD come from the germline V gene. The CDR3 sequence: CATSALAGSSYNEQFF. CDR3 sequence (DNA): TGTGCCACCAGTGCCTTGGCAGGGAGCTCCTACAATGAGCAGTTCTTC.

CDR3 region: CASSPRRLDNEQFF. In DNA, the CDR3 is TGTGCCAGCTCACCAAGGCGTCTGGACAATGAGCAGTTCTTC. The rearrangement joins TRBV18 to TRBJ2-1; D gene ambiguous. In germline, CDR1 is KGHSH, CDR2 LQKENI. This CDR3 comprises 14 residues. The V and J ends lost 2 bases and 5 bases respectively, with 10 bases between them.

In this sample, this clonotype turned up many times. The J gene is TRBJ1-1, the V gene TRBV29-1; D ambiguous. The germline V gene encodes CDR1 SQVTM and CDR2 ANQGSEA. This CDR3 has 13 amino acids. Trimming stripped 0 bases from V and 3 bases from J, with 8 bases between. CDR3 coding DNA: TGCAGCGTTGAAGACCGCGGGTACACTGAAGCTTTCTTT. Translating it yields CSVEDRGYTEAFF.

The table lists this clonotype with many counts. The chain employs TRBV24-1 and TRBJ2-5; the D is unclear. V was pared by 4 bases and J by 2 bases, with 10 bases between. The CDR3 consists of 14 residues. The V gene's germline CDR1 is KGHDR and CDR2 SFDVKD. CDR3 residues: CATSDPGRQETQYF. Written as DNA, the CDR3 is TGTGCCACCAGTGACCCTGGCAGACAAGAGACCCAGTACTTC.

Ten or more counts support this clonotype. The V gene is TRBV4-1, the J gene TRBJ2-1; D ambiguous. Germline CDR1 reads MGHRA; CDR2 reads YSYEKL. V dropped 0 bases and J dropped 0 bases, with 12 bases sitting between them. This CDR3 region has 17 residues. The CDR3 bases are TGCGCCAGCAGCCAAGAAGGTCCGCCAAGCTCCTACAATGAGCAGTTCTTC. Amino acids: CASSQEGPPSSYNEQFF.

In this sample, this clonotype turned up many times. The J gene is TRBJ1-5, the V gene TRBV12-3 or TRBV12-4; D gene uncertain. CDR3 size: 13 residues. Trimming removed 6 bases from V and 0 bases from J, with 6 bases in between. The CDR3 region is CASRRHSNQPQHF. CDR3 in DNA: TGTGCCAGCAGAAGACATAGCAATCAGCCCCAGCATTTT.

In its sample, this clonotype was seen many times. The chain couples TRBV12-3 or TRBV12-4 to TRBJ1-5; weak D call: TRBD1 (5 bases). V lost 0 bases to trimming and J lost 4 bases, with 7 bases between them. This CDR3 has 14 residues. CDR3 DNA: TGTGCCAGCAGTTTAGCGGGGGAGAATCAGCCCCAGCATTTT. It yields the protein CASSLAGENQPQHF.

This clonotype was recorded many times. The V gene is TRBV7-2, the J gene TRBJ2-4; D is possibly TRBD1 (5 bases). The V gene's germline CDR1 is SGHTA and CDR2 FQGNSA. The V gene lost 1 base and the J gene lost 7 bases, with 11 bases spanning the gap. This CDR3 has 14 residues. This CDR3 reads CASSLGTSTNIQYF. Here the CDR3 DNA reads TGTGCCAGCAGCTTAGGGACATCCACCAACATTCAGTACTTC.

This clonotype has ten or more counts. This sequence joins TRBV11-1 and TRBJ2-3, with 9 bases fitting TRBD2. The germline V gene has CDR1 SGHAT and CDR2 FQDESV (reference sequence). V lost 4 bases to trimming and J lost 3 bases; unmatched junction nucleotides: 14. The CDR3 has 18 amino acids. CDR3 amino acids: CASSSPSGLAKRTDTQYF. The DNA of the CDR3 is TGTGCCAGCAGCTCCCCGTCCGGACTAGCGAAGAGAACAGATACGCAGTATTTT.

The sample holds many counts of this clonotype. The chain recombines TRBV6-2 or TRBV6-3 with TRBJ1-2, with 9 bases lining up with TRBD1. This CDR3 is 12 amino acids long. Looked up from germline, CDR1 is MNHEY and CDR2 is SVGEGT. Trimming removed 5 bases from V and 11 bases from J; junction bases left unmatched: 6. This CDR3 reads CASSTSGTGYTF. CDR3 DNA: TGTGCCAGCAGTACTTCCGGGACAGGGTACACCTTC.

This clonotype occurred many times. The V gene is TRBV12-3 or TRBV12-4, the J gene TRBJ2-5, with a weak D call TRBD2 (6 bases). The CDR3 has 13 amino acids. V lost 6 bases, J lost 3 bases, and 11 bases lay in between. CDR3 in amino acids: CASRAAGEETQYF. As DNA, the CDR3 is TGTGCCAGCAGGGCAGCGGGTGAAGAGACCCAGTACTTC.

The sample holds many counts of this clonotype. The V call is TRBV20-1, the J call TRBJ2-1, with 8 nucleotides matching TRBD2. CDR3 length: 18 residues. Trimming took 2 bases from V and 1 from J; bases not matched to a gene: 13. In germline, CDR1 is DFQATT, CDR2 SNEGSKA (reference sequence). CDR3 in amino acids: CSARLPVERERSYNEQFF. Here the CDR3 DNA reads TGCAGTGCTAGACTCCCAGTTGAGCGGGAGAGGTCCTACAATGAGCAGTTCTTC.

This clonotype was observed at least ten times. This chain links TRBV7-2 with TRBJ1-3; 7 positions match TRBD1. The J segment lost 4 bases and the V segment lost 5 bases, leaving 5 bases of the junction unmatched. The V gene's germline CDR1 is SGHTA and CDR2 FQGNSA. This CDR3 has 14 residues. The CDR3 DNA reads as TGTGCCAGCAGCCTAGACAGGGTCGGAAACACCATATATTTT. The encoded protein is CASSLDRVGNTIYF.

This clonotype was observed at least ten times. The gene calls are TRBV5-4 and TRBJ1-1; TRBD1 is a possible D gene (6 bases). The CDR3 consists of 13 residues. Per the germline V gene, CDR1 is SGHNT and CDR2 is YYREEE (reference sequence). V lost 10 bases and J lost 0, with 13 bases in between. The CDR3 DNA sequence: TGTGCCGGTCGACAGGCCATGAACACTGAAGCTTTCTTT. It is translated as CAGRQAMNTEAFF.

At least ten counts were recorded for this clonotype. This sequence joins TRBV7-9 and TRBJ2-7; no firm D call. This CDR3 spans 12 amino acids. CDR1 is SEHNR and CDR2 is FQNEAQ in the germline V gene (reference sequence). With 5 bases removed from V and 3 bases from J, the gap between germline ends came to 8 bases. The CDR3 loop reads CASSRQDYEQYF. Here the CDR3 DNA reads TGTGCCAGCAGCCGCCAGGACTACGAGCAGTACTTC. Combining the CDR3 with reference TRBV7-9 and TRBJ2-7 gives the whole variable domain DTGVSQNPRHKITKRGQNVTFRCDPISEHNRLYWYRQTLGQGPEFLTYFQNEAQLEKSRLLSDRFSAERPKGSFSTLEIQRTEQGDSAMYLCASSRQDYEQYFGPGTRLTVT.

This chain connects TRBV3-1 to TRBJ2-3; TRBD2 is a possible D gene (9 bases). There are 20 residues in the CDR3. The V and J ends lost 1 base and 5 bases respectively, with 28 bases between them. Germline-derived CDR1 and CDR2 are LGHDT and YNNKEL (reference sequence). In DNA form, the CDR3 reads TGTGCCAGCAGCCAAGTAGGACAGGGAGGCGTAGCGGGAGATAGAGATACGCAGTATTTT. Translated, it gives CASSQVGQGGVAGDRDTQYF.

The V gene is TRBV20-1, the J gene TRBJ2-1; the match to TRBD1 covers 10 bases. The CDR3 spans 13 residues. Germline lookup yields CDR1 DFQATT and CDR2 SNEGSKA (reference sequence). Unmatched junction bases numbered 9, after V lost 7 bases and J lost 9 bases. The CDR3 loop is CSVSPGQGFEQFF. CDR3 sequence (DNA): TGCAGTGTTTCGCCGGGACAGGGGTTTGAGCAGTTCTTC.

The chain uses TRBV7-8 and TRBJ1-2; D unresolved. From germline, CDR1 is SGHVS and CDR2 FQNEAQ. Trimming took off 5 bases at V and 0 bases at J, with 16 bases between the two ends. The CDR3 contains 16 residues. The CDR3, as DNA: TGTGCCAGCAGCCCCCAGAGGAGGGCTACTAACTATGGCTACACCTTC. Residues: CASSPQRRATNYGYTF.

Many counts were recorded for this clonotype. The CDR3 region is CASSLWTGTLGNEQFF. Written as DNA, the CDR3 is TGTGCCAGCAGCTTATGGACAGGGACCTTGGGCAATGAGCAGTTCTTC. This sequence joins TRBV7-8 and TRBJ2-1, with 8 bases matching TRBD1. The ends lost 2 bases at V and 6 bases at J; junction bases unmatched: 9. The CDR3 is 16 residues long. Germline CDR1 reads SGHVS; CDR2 reads FQNEAQ.

This clonotype occurred many times. V and J are TRBV6-2 or TRBV6-3 and TRBJ1-5; no firm D call. Germline V gene data show CDR1 as MNHEY and CDR2 as SVGEGT. The V end was cut by 5 bases, the J end by 0 bases, with 11 bases between. The CDR3 covers 15 residues. CDR3 protein: CASSVEGRSNQPQHF. CDR3 bases: TGTGCCAGCAGTGTTGAGGGCCGTAGCAATCAGCCCCAGCATTTT.

At least ten counts were recorded for this clonotype. The rearrangement links TRBV12-3 or TRBV12-4 to TRBJ1-2; possible D gene TRBD1, 6 bases. V was pared by 5 bases and J by 3 bases, with 13 bases between. This CDR3 spans 14 amino acids. The DNA of the CDR3 is TGTGCCAGCAGTACCCCGACAGGCTACTATGGCTACACCTTC. It encodes CASSTPTGYYGYTF.

This clonotype was found many times. The chain recombines TRBV4-2 with TRBJ2-3; D might be TRBD1 (6 bases). The ends were cut back, 1 base at V and 4 bases at J, with 6 bases in the middle. CDR1 and CDR2 (germline): LGHNA, YNFKEQ. The CDR3 extends over 13 amino acids. CDR3 coding DNA: TGTGCCAGCAGCCAAGGACAGGCAGATACGCAGTATTTT. Its protein product is CASSQGQADTQYF.

There are many counts of this clonotype. The CDR3 is CASSLDWDRDVETQYF. DNA of the CDR3: TGTGCCAGCAGCTTAGATTGGGACCGGGATGTGGAGACCCAGTACTTC. The chain is built from TRBV7-2 and TRBJ2-5; D may be TRBD1 or TRBD2 (5 bases each). This CDR3 is built from 16 residues. Germline-derived CDR1 and CDR2 are SGHTA and FQGNSA. The V end was cut by 1 base, the J end by 5 bases, with 17 bases between.

The chain employs TRBV6-2 or TRBV6-3 and TRBJ2-1, with TRBD2 identical over 13 bases. CDR1 and CDR2 from the germline V gene are MNHEY and SVGEGT. V lost 4 bases, J lost 6 bases, and 9 bases stayed unmatched. The CDR3 consists of 17 residues. CDR3 sequence reads: CASSFGTSGDPSNEQFF. The DNA for the CDR3 is TGTGCCAGCAGTTTTGGGACTAGCGGGGACCCTTCCAATGAGCAGTTCTTC.